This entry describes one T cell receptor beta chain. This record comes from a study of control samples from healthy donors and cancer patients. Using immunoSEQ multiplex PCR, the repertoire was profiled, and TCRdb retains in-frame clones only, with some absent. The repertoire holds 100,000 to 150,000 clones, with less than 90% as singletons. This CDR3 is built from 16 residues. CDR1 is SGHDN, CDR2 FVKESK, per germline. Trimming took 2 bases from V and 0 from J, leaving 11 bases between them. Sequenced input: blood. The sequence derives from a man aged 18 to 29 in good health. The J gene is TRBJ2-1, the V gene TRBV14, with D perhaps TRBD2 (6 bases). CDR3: CASSQRRGSSYNEQFF. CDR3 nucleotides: TGTGCCAGCAGCCAACGACGGGGGAGCTCCTACAATGAGCAGTTCTTC.